This paragraph covers one T cell receptor (beta chain) sequence. Its antigen is unknown. The data belong to a study of prognosis after radiotherapy for stage I lung cancer. Study as a whole: A median of about 7 months after radiotherapy, distant metastases were seen in a few patients, while no significant progression was shown by 15. Overall study findings and caveats: Reportedly, the usage of TRBV and TRBJ genes was not the same in patients with and without metastases. Patients who went on to get distant metastases had lower Shannon entropy after stereotactic body radiation therapy. It was not determined whether the expanded TCR clones were tumor-specific.

Amplicons of TCR beta CDR3 were generated from genomic DNA by two-round multiplex PCR. First-round PCR, the initial amplification, used primers specific to each TRBV and TRBJ gene. Using its own MiXCR run on the multiplex PCR reads, TCRdb lists one record per CDR3 protein. Among 26,000 or so distinct CDR3 sequences listed, about 32% were seen once. The sequence was collected from a donor of 50 years or more with non-small cell lung cancer. Source: PBMCs, taken before or after stereotactic body radiation therapy (not recorded which).

The CDR3 protein is CASSSEADYTQFF. For the CDR3, the DNA is TGTGCCAGCAGCTCCGAAGCAGACTACACGCAGTTCTTC. The V and J genes are TRBV7-9 and TRBJ2-1, with D perhaps TRBD2 (5 bases). The V and J ends lost 4 bases and 12 bases respectively, with 16 bases between them. This CDR3 is 13 amino acids long. The germline gives CDR1 SEHNR, CDR2 FQNEAQ (reference sequence).